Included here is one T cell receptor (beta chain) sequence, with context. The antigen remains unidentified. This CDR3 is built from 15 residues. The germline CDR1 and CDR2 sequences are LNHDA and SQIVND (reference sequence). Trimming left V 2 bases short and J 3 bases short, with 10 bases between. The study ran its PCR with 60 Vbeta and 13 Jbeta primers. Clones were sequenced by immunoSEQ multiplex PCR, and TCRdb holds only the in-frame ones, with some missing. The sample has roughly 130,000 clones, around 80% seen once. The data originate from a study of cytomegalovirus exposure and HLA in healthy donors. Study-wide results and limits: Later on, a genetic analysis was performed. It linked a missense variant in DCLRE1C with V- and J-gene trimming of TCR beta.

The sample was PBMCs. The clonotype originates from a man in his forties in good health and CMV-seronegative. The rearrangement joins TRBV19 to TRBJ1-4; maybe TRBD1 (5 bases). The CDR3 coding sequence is TGTGCCAGTAGTATACTGGGACTACCTAATGAAAAACTGTTTTTT. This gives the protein CASSILGLPNEKLFF.